The following is a T cell receptor beta chain sequence with its context. Its antigen remains undetermined. Nothing much larger sits one base from this clone, and base qualities are not available. This entry belongs to a study (dated by TCRdb to about 2016). Looking at the study overall: In people whose bodies naturally kept HIV infection under control, the researchers looked into where HIV persistence comes from.

CDR1 and CDR2 are read off the germline V gene (reference sequence) as DFQATT and SNEGSKA. The cysteine opens and the phenylalanine closes a CDR3 of 16 amino acids. The read is trimmed to its CDR3 DNA, 48 bases read in frame from base 1. V was cut back by 0 bases and J by 7 bases, leaving a gap of 19 bases between them. Libraries came from 5' RACE. The sequencer was an Illumina HiSeq 2000. TCRdb's own reprocessing of the public reads used fastp at Q25 and MiXCR and kept productive beta chains. One record per CDR3 amino acid sequence lists the most common genes and DNA. This sample has 1,000 to 1,500 distinct CDR3 sequences in its table, and around 7.2% of those were observed once. The ten largest account for more than 10% of the sample.

This sequence was found in a male donor with HIV. Sequencing input: central memory T cells from blood PBMCs. In the paper's terms, the cell subset or site label means: central memory CD4+ T cells. This receptor chain uses TRBV20-1 and TRBJ1-5, and the D gene may be TRBD1, 5 bases matching. The nucleotide sequence reads TGCAGTGCTAGAGATTTCGGGGGGGGGATGAGCCAGCCCCAGCATTTT. This is translated as CSARDFGGGMSQPQHF.